Sequencing of this T cell receptor (beta chain) was carried out in a study of blood T cell repertoires in COVID-19. Germline V gene sequence: CDR1 LNHDA, CDR2 SQIVND (reference sequence). Trimming removed 1 base at V and 7 bases at J, with 17 bases between. The CDR3 is 16 amino acids. Some clones are missing from TCRdb's copy, which holds only in-frame ones; the method was immunoSEQ multiplex PCR. The table lists hundreds of thousands of clones, around 82% of them singletons. The chain employs TRBV19 and TRBJ2-1; a weak D match, TRBD2 (6 bases). Sequenced: peripheral blood. This receptor was obtained from a woman between 50 and 59 years old with acute or convalescent COVID-19. This chain's CDR3 is CASSIASGGGWNEQFF. As DNA, the CDR3 is TGTGCCAGTAGTATAGCATCCGGGGGAGGATGGAATGAGCAGTTCTTC. The whole variable domain, remainder taken from reference TRBV19 and TRBJ2-1, is DGGITQSPKYLFRKEGQNVTLSCEQNLNHDAMYWYRQDPGQGLRLIYYSQIVNDFQKGDIAEGYSVSREKKESFPLTVTSAQKNPTAFYLCASSIASGGGWNEQFFGPGTRLTVL.